The 28 T cell receptor beta chains reported below all come from one sample, sequenced in a study of shared T cell receptors in the human thymus. TCRdb keeps only in-frame clones here, not all; method: immunoSEQ multiplex PCR. The sample contains roughly 560,000 clones, about 80% of which appear only once. The sample was also reused in another study, on human thymus T cells.

The source material was thymocytes. All receptors come from a boy in the first two years of life with a congenital heart defect.

The chain uses TRBV6-7 and TRBJ2-7; 9 bases line up with TRBD1. TRBV6-7 is noted as an ORF with a role that remains uncertain. V trimming: 2 bases; J trimming: 1 base; junction bases outside the gene matches: 3. This CDR3 has 15 residues. Here the CDR3 reads CASSYPDRGSYEQYF. For the CDR3, the DNA is TGTGCCAGCAGTTACCCGGACAGGGGATCCTACGAGCAGTACTTC.

This clone was picked up one time. This sequence joins TRBV6-5 and TRBJ2-1, with a weak D call TRBD1 (7 bases). Germline V lookup: CDR1 MNHEY, CDR2 SVGAGI. The CDR3 covers 15 residues. V shed 6 bases and J shed 5 bases, with 17 bases lying between them. DNA for the CDR3: TGTGCCAGCAGCCAAGGAGGGGGCTGGGACAATGAGCAGTTCTTC. This sequence encodes CASSQGGGWDNEQFF.

The V gene is TRBV5-1, the J gene TRBJ1-5; D is uncertain. V lost 0 bases, J lost 5 bases, and 9 bases lay in between. The CDR3 is 14 residues long. Per the germline V gene, CDR1 is SGHRS and CDR2 is YFSETQ. CDR3 in DNA: TGCGCCAGCAGCTTGGCCGGGGATGATCAGCCCCAGCATTTT. It yields the protein CASSLAGDDQPQHF.

V gene TRBV5-1 combines with J gene TRBJ2-7; 9 bases line up with TRBD2. Germline V CDR1 and CDR2: SGHRS, YFSETQ. The V and J ends lost 4 bases and 3 bases, in that order; junction bases with no gene match: 2. The CDR3 totals 13 residues. The CDR3 sequence is CASSLTSGYEQYF. The CDR3 region has the DNA TGCGCCAGCAGCCTGACTAGCGGCTACGAGCAGTACTTC.

This clone was seen a few times. This chain connects TRBV28 to TRBJ2-5; 9 nucleotides match TRBD1. The V segment lost 1 base and the J segment 2 bases; nucleotides outside the gene matches: 8. The CDR3 has 17 residues. CDR1 and CDR2 from the germline V gene are MDHEN and SYDVKM. The CDR3 nucleotides are TGTGCCAGCAGTTTATCCCTGACAGGGGGGAGTCAAGAGACCCAGTACTTC. It specifies CASSLSLTGGSQETQYF.

This CDR3 reads CSVTGLAFYNEQFF. The DNA of the CDR3 is TGCAGCGTGACGGGACTAGCGTTTTACAATGAGCAGTTCTTC. V usage is TRBV29-1 and J usage is TRBJ2-1; TRBD2 agrees at 10 bases. The CDR3 covers 14 residues. V shed 6 bases, J shed 4 bases, and the junction held 6 bases outside the gene matches. The germline gives CDR1 SQVTM, CDR2 ANQGSEA.

The chain carries TRBV11-2 and TRBJ2-1; no definite D call. The V end was cut by 2 bases, the J end by 0 bases, with 14 bases between. Germline-derived CDR1 and CDR2 are SGHAT and FQNNGV. This CDR3 has 17 amino acids. DNA of the CDR3: TGTGCCAGCAGCTTAAAGTTCGACACCAGCTCCTACAATGAGCAGTTCTTC. This encodes CASSLKFDTSSYNEQFF.

This clone was seen only a few times. The J gene is TRBJ1-5, the V gene TRBV19; the D gene is possibly TRBD1 (6 bases). From germline, CDR1 is LNHDA and CDR2 SQIVND (reference sequence). Deletions cut 3 bases from V and 5 bases from J, with 17 bases between. CDR3 length: 16 residues. The chain's CDR3 is CASSIADSPADQPQHF. The DNA for the CDR3 is TGTGCCAGTAGTATTGCGGACAGTCCGGCGGATCAGCCCCAGCATTTT.

This clone showed up just a few times. The chain uses TRBV4-1 and TRBJ2-2, with a weak D call TRBD1 (5 bases). CDR1 and CDR2 from the germline V gene are MGHRA and YSYEKL. Deletions cut 2 bases from V and 4 bases from J, with 14 bases between. CDR3 length: 16 residues. CDR3 sequence (DNA): TGCGCCAGCAGCCAAATAGGGGCCCGCTGCACCGGGGAGCTGTTTTTT. It specifies CASSQIGARCTGELFF.

The V call is TRBV15, the J call TRBJ1-2; 7 positions agree with TRBD1. V lost 0 bases to trimming and J lost 4 bases; unmatched junction nucleotides: 17. CDR1 is LNHNV, CDR2 YYDKDF, per germline (reference sequence). The CDR3 extends over 19 amino acids. For the CDR3, the DNA is TGTGCCACCAGCAGAGAATCCAAAGGGGGCATCCAACGGGGCTATGGCTACACCTTC. It translates to CATSRESKGGIQRGYGYTF.

The rearrangement joins TRBV10-2 to TRBJ2-1, with 8 bases matching TRBD2. The CDR3 contains 15 residues. V trimming: 3 bases; J trimming: 8 bases; junction bases outside the gene matches: 9. Germline CDR1 and CDR2: WSHSY and SAAADI. The DNA for the CDR3 is TGCGCCAGCAGTGACGAGCGGGAGCTGCAGTATGAGCAGTTCTTC. It translates to CASSDERELQYEQFF.

The rearrangement joins TRBV4-3 to TRBJ2-1, with D perhaps TRBD2 (6 bases). Germline CDR1 is LGHNA and CDR2 is YSLEER. V was shortened by 0 bases and J by 8 bases, with 20 bases between the two germline ends. CDR3 length: 17 amino acids. CDR3 amino acids: CASSQDEAGSRWDEQFF. CDR3 in DNA: TGCGCCAGCAGCCAAGATGAGGCCGGGAGCCGGTGGGATGAGCAGTTCTTC.

The V call is TRBV7-9, the J call TRBJ2-7, with D perhaps matching TRBD1 (6 bases). The CDR3 spans 18 residues. Germline-derived CDR1 and CDR2 are SEHNR and FQNEAQ (reference sequence). The V and J ends lost 0 bases and 4 bases respectively, with 22 bases between them. The CDR3 sequence: CASSLAGGQVGGRYEQYF. The CDR3 DNA is TGTGCCAGCAGCTTAGCAGGCGGCCAAGTAGGGGGACGTTACGAGCAGTACTTC.

The chain combines TRBV4-3 with TRBJ2-1; 8 bases are a match to TRBD1. From germline, CDR1 is LGHNA and CDR2 YSLEER. After removal of 2 bases from V and 0 bases from J, the junction contained 12 bases not matched to a gene. This CDR3 has 19 amino acids. CDR3: CASSQRGQGKRSSYNEQFF. In DNA form, the CDR3 reads TGCGCCAGCAGCCAACGAGGACAGGGAAAGAGGAGCTCCTACAATGAGCAGTTCTTC.

The chain joins TRBV6-5 to TRBJ2-5; 8 nucleotides match TRBD2. The CDR3 contains 15 residues. Trimming cost V 0 bases and J 4 bases; bases outside gene matches: 4. Per germline, CDR1 MNHEY and CDR2 SVGAGI. The CDR3 DNA sequence: TGTGCCAGCAGTTACTCGAATCTAGCGGGAGAGACCCAGTACTTC. Translated: CASSYSNLAGETQYF.

This clone was counted a single time. The junction and the germline gene differ at one end; a read error may be behind it. This sequence joins TRBV6-5 and TRBJ2-7, with 7 nucleotides matching TRBD1. Germline V lookup: CDR1 MNHEY, CDR2 SVGAGI. The CDR3 is 15 residues long. The CDR3 DNA follows: TGTGCCAGCAGTTCTCGACGGGACAGCTCCTACGAGCAGCACTTC. Protein sequence: CASSSRRDSSYEQHF.

This clone appeared once. The rearrangement links TRBV7-3 to TRBJ1-2; no definite D call. Between the trimmed V and J ends, which lost 4 bases and 6 bases, there was a span of 18 bases. Germline V CDR1 and CDR2: SGHTA, FQGTGA. The CDR3 is 15 amino acids. The CDR3 spells CASSSKEEDRDGYTF. In nucleotides, the CDR3 is TGTGCCAGCAGCTCCAAAGAGGAGGATCGAGATGGCTACACCTTC.

The V call is TRBV30, the J call TRBJ1-2, with 9 bases aligning to TRBD1. The CDR3 is made up of 13 amino acids. Germline CDR1 GTSNPN, CDR2 SVGIG (reference sequence). Germline trimming cut 3 bases from V and 5 bases from J; bases unmatched to any gene: 4. This CDR3 reads CAWRGQGSYGYTF. DNA of the CDR3: TGTGCCTGGAGGGGACAGGGTTCATATGGCTACACCTTC.

The sample holds a few counts of this clone. The same CDR3 arises from other DNA sequences in this sample as well. The chain uses TRBV5-4 and TRBJ1-3; perhaps TRBD1 as D (5 bases). This CDR3 has 14 amino acids. V was pared by 0 bases and J by 4 bases, with 8 bases between. Germline V gene sequence: CDR1 SGHNT, CDR2 YYREEE (reference sequence). DNA of the CDR3: TGTGCCAGCAGCTTGGGGCAGGGAGGAAACACCATATATTTT. Translating gives CASSLGQGGNTIYF.

This rearrangement joins TRBV5-6 to TRBJ2-5; tentatively, D is TRBD1 (5 bases). The CDR3 loop spans 14 amino acids. Trimming cost V 0 bases and J 4 bases, with 10 bases left between them. CDR1 SGHDT and CDR2 YYEEEE come from the germline V gene. DNA of the CDR3: TGTGCCAGCAGCTTGGCGGGCAGGGCAGAGACCCAGTACTTC. Translating gives CASSLAGRAETQYF.

The CDR3 nucleotides read TGTGCCAGCTCGAAGGAAATAAAGGGGACAGCTTATGGCTACACCTTC. Protein: CASSKEIKGTAYGYTF. The chain couples TRBV28 to TRBJ1-2, with 7 positions matching TRBD1. Germline CDR1 and CDR2: MDHEN and SYDVKM. After removal of 8 bases from V and 5 bases from J, the junction contained 17 bases not matched to a gene. The CDR3 runs 16 residues.

The V call is TRBV4-3, the J call TRBJ1-2; 8 bases match TRBD1. This CDR3 spans 15 amino acids. Losses at the gene ends were 4 bases for V and 6 bases for J; bases not matched to a gene: 10. Germline CDR1 LGHNA, CDR2 YSLEER. This CDR3 reads CASSPLTTGVDGYTF. The DNA for the CDR3 is TGCGCCAGCAGCCCACTTACGACAGGGGTGGATGGCTACACCTTC.

The CDR3 region is CASSLYRTSGSNEQFF. The CDR3 bases are TGCGCCAGCAGCCTCTACAGGACTAGCGGGAGTAATGAGCAGTTCTTC. The chain carries TRBV4-3 and TRBJ2-1; 13 positions agree with TRBD2. The CDR3 runs 16 residues. Germline V gene sequence: CDR1 LGHNA, CDR2 YSLEER. Trimming took 4 bases from V and 7 from J; bases not matched to a gene: 7.

V usage is TRBV4-1 and J usage is TRBJ2-7; maybe TRBD2 (5 bases). The CDR3 has 14 residues. Trimming shortened V by 3 bases and J by 3 bases, and 12 bases separated the two germline ends. CDR1 is MGHRA and CDR2 is YSYEKL in the germline V gene. The CDR3 nucleotides read TGCGCCAGCAGCCACCGGGGAAACGACTACGAGCAGTACTTC. This gives the protein CASSHRGNDYEQYF.

This clone was observed a single time. The rearrangement links TRBV6-7 to TRBJ2-7; 7 bases line up with TRBD2. TRBV6-7 is labeled an ORF, and its function is uncertain. The CDR3 runs to 14 residues. V trimming: 6 bases; J trimming: 5 bases; junction bases outside the gene matches: 10. The CDR3 sequence is CASRGLGGVNEQYF. CDR3 DNA: TGTGCCAGCAGGGGTCTGGGGGGGGTAAACGAGCAGTACTTC.

The CDR3 bases are TGTGCCAGTAGTATTAGACTAGCGGGAGCCACTACAGATACGCAGTATTTT. It encodes CASSIRLAGATTDTQYF. The J gene is TRBJ2-3, the V gene TRBV19; 12 bases are a match to TRBD2. The germline CDR1 and CDR2 sequences are LNHDA and SQIVND (reference sequence). The CDR3 extends over 17 amino acids. Trimming removed 3 bases from V and 3 bases from J; junction bases left unmatched: 7.

The J gene is TRBJ2-7, the V gene TRBV7-6; tentatively, D is TRBD1 (6 bases). Trimming cost V 5 bases and J 3 bases, with 26 bases left between them. The germline CDR1 and CDR2 sequences are SGHVS and FNYEAQ. The CDR3 runs 18 residues. In DNA form, the CDR3 reads TGTGCCAGCAGCGTTAGGGGTTGGACAGCCGGACGCCACTACGAGCAGTACTTC. As protein: CASSVRGWTAGRHYEQYF.

This clone was observed a single time. V and J are TRBV4-1 and TRBJ2-7; TRBD2 matches 13 bases. Germline V gene data show CDR1 as MGHRA and CDR2 as YSYEKL. The CDR3 covers 19 residues. The trim removed 0 bases at V and 2 bases at J, leaving 10 bases unmatched. CDR3 nucleotides: TGCGCCAGCAGCCAAGAGGTGGGACTAGCGGGAAGGGGGGCCTACGAGCAGTACTTC. It translates to CASSQEVGLAGRGAYEQYF.